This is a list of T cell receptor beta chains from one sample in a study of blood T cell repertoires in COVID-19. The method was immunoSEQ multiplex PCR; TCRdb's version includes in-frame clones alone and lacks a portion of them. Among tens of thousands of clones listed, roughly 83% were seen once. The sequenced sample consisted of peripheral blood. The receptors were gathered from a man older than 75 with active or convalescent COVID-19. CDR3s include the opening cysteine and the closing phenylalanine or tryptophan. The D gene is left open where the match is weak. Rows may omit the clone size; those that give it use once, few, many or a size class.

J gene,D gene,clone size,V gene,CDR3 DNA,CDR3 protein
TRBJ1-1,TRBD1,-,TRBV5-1,TGCGCCAGCAGCCCAGGGGACAGGGGAACTGAAGCTTTCTTT,CASSPGDRGTEAFF
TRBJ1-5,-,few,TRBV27,TGTGCCAGCAGTCAGAGCGGGACGTACCATCAGCCCCAGCATTTT,CASSQSGTYHQPQHF
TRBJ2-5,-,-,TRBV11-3,TGTGCCAGCAGCAAGGGACTTGGGGGTACGACCCAGTACTTC,CASSKGLGGTTQYF
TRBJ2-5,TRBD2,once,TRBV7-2,TGTGCCAGCAGCTTCTTTACTAGCGGGGCTGAGACCCAGTACTTC,CASSFFTSGAETQYF
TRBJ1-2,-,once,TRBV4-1,TGCGCCAGCAGCCAAGATCAGACAGCCAAGTGGGGCTACACCTTC,CASSQDQTAKWGYTF
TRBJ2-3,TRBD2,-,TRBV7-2,TGTGCCAGCAGCTTAGAAAGACTAGCGGGAGGCCACCTTATCGCGCAGTATTTT,CASSLERLAGGHLIAQYF
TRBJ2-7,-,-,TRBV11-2,TGTGCCAGCAGCGACATCTACGAGCAGTACTTC,CASSDIYEQYF
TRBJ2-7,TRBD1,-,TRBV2,TGTGCCAGCAGTGTAAGGACAGGGGGGTCCGAGCAGTACTTC,CASSVRTGGSEQYF
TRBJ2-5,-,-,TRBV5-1,TGCGCCAGCTCTGGCTCCAACCAAGAGACCCAGTACTTC,CASSGSNQETQYF
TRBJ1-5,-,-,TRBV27,TGTGCCAGCAGACCTGGGGGGGGCCGCGGGGGCAATCAGCCCCAGCATTTT,CASRPGGGRGGNQPQHF
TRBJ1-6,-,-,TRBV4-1,TGCGCCAGCAGCCAACTGGGAGGCGCTGGGACACCCCTCCACTTT,CASSQLGGAGTPLHF
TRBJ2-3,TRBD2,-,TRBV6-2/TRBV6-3,TGTGCCAGCAGTTACCCTAGCGGGAGGAATTTAAGAACAGATACGCAGTATTTT,CASSYPSGRNLRTDTQYF
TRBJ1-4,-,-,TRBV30,TGTGCCTGGACTCCGGGAAGGGCAACTAATGAAAAACTGTTTTTT,CAWTPGRATNEKLFF
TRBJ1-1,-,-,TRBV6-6,TGTGCCAGCAGTACCGGACTCACTGAAGCTTTCTTT,CASSTGLTEAFF
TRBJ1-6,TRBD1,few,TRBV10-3,TGTGCCTCGTCGACAGGGGACCCCCTTAGGTCACCCCTCCACTTT,CASSTGDPLRSPLHF
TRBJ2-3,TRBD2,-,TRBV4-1,TGCGCCAGCAGCCAAGATTGGAGCGGGGGGGATTCTAGCACAGATACGCAGTATTTT,CASSQDWSGGDSSTDTQYF
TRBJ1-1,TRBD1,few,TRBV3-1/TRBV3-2,TGTGCCAGCAGCCCTCGACAGGGGGCGAACACTGAAGCTTTCTTT,CASSPRQGANTEAFF
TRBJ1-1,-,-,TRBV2,TGTGCCAGCACAGGGCGAGTTTCCGGCACTGAAGCTTTCTTT,CASTGRVSGTEAFF
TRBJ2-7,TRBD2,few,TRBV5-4,TGTGCCAGCAGCTCCAGCGGGACTGGCTCCTACGAGCAGTACTTC,CASSSSGTGSYEQYF
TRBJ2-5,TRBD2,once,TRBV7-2,TGTGCCAGCAGCTACCCCCGGACTAGTACGGAGACCCAGTACTTC,CASSYPRTSTETQYF
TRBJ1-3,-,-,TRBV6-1,TGTGCCAGCAGTGATCGGTACTCTGGAAACACCATATATTTT,CASSDRYSGNTIYF
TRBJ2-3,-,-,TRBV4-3,TGCGCCAGCAGCCAAGAGGAGGGACGCGGGGATACGCAGTATTTT,CASSQEEGRGDTQYF
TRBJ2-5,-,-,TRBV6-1,TGTGCCAGCAGTGGTAGAAGGGCGGGGACCCAAGAGACCCAGTACTTC,CASSGRRAGTQETQYF
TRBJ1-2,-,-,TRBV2,TGTGCCAGCAGTGTCCTCAACTATGGCTACACCTTC,CASSVLNYGYTF
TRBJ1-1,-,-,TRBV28,TGTGCCAGCAGTTTTGGGGCAGCATGGGGCACTGAAGCTTTCTTT,CASSFGAAWGTEAFF
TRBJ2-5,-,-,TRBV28,TGTGCCAGCAGATCGGCGGCCCAAGAGACCCAGTACTTC,CASRSAAQETQYF
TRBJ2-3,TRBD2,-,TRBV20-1,TGCAGTGCTAGTGACGGGTCTGCGGGGGGGCTAGAAGATACGCAGTATTTT,CSASDGSAGGLEDTQYF
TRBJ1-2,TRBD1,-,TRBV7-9,TGTGCCAGCAGCAGACAGACAGGGGACTATGGCTACACCTTC,CASSRQTGDYGYTF
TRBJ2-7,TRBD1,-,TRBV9,TGTGCCAGCAGTGAGGGACAGAGCTACGAGCAGTACTTC,CASSEGQSYEQYF
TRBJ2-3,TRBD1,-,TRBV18,TGTGCCAGCTCACTGTCACAGGGGGCATCAGATACGCAGTATTTT,CASSLSQGASDTQYF
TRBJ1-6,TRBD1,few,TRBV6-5,TGTGCCAGCAAAGGACAGGGGCGTTCACCCCTCCACTTT,CASKGQGRSPLHF
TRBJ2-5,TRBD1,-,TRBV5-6,TGTGCCAGCAGCACGACCGGACAGGGGGTATTGGTGTCCCAGTACTTC,CASSTTGQGVLVSQYF
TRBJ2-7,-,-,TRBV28,TGTGCCAGCAGTTTAAGTTCTTGGGGGCGGAATAAATACGAGCAGTACTTC,CASSLSSWGRNKYEQYF
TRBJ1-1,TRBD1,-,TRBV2,TGTGCCAGCAGTGAAGCGCTGTACAGGGGGCAGCCTGAAGCTTTCTTT,CASSEALYRGQPEAFF
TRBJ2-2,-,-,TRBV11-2,TGTGCCAGCAGCTTAGGACAAGTCGCGGGGGAGCTGTTTTTT,CASSLGQVAGELFF
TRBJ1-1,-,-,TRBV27,TGTGCCAGCAGCCCGAGAGGAGTGAACACTGAAGCTTTCTTT,CASSPRGVNTEAFF
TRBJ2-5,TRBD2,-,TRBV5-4,TGTGCCAGCAGCGCCGGGACTAGCGGGGGGAAGACCCAGTACTTC,CASSAGTSGGKTQYF
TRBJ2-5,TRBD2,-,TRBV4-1,TGCGCCAGCAGCCGCGGACTAGCGGGGAGCCAAGAGACCCAGTACTTC,CASSRGLAGSQETQYF
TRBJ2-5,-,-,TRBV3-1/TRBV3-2,TGTGCCAGCAGCAAGGACTGGGGCCAAGAGACCCAGTACTTC,CASSKDWGQETQYF
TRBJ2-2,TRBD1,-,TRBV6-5,TGTGCCAGCAGTTACGGGACAGGGGGCACCGGGGAGCTGTTTTTT,CASSYGTGGTGELFF
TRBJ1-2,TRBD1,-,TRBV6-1,TGTGCCAGCAGTGCCGGGACAGGGGATCGGGTTAATAACTATGGCTACACCTTC,CASSAGTGDRVNNYGYTF
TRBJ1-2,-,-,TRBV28,TGTGCCAGCAGGGAACCTCGCGGGAACTTCTATGGCTACACCTTC,CASREPRGNFYGYTF
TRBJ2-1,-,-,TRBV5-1,TGCGCCAGCAGCTGGGGGCTAGCGGACTACAATGAGCAGTTCTTC,CASSWGLADYNEQFF
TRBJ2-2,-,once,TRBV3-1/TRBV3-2,TGTGCCAGCAGCCAAGCTGAGCGGACCACCGGGGAGCTGTTTTTT,CASSQAERTTGELFF
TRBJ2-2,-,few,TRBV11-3,TGTGCCAGCAGCGAATCCAGGGTGACCGGGGAGCTGTTTTTT,CASSESRVTGELFF
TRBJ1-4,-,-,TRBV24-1,TGTGCCACCAGTGATTTTCACAGGGTGAATGAAAAACTGTTTTTT,CATSDFHRVNEKLFF